This is a list of T cell receptor beta chains from one sample in a study of control samples from healthy donors and cancer patients. Generated by immunoSEQ multiplex PCR, the TCRdb table keeps only in-frame clones and is missing some. The data hold around 100,000 clones, with approximately 90% observed a single time. Sequencing was performed on blood. These receptors were taken from a woman aged 18-29 years in good health. Each CDR3 is given with its conserved first and last residue. D genes are given only for firm matches. A row's size may be missing; if present it is once, few, many or a size class.

clone_size	v_call	d_call	j_call	cdr3_aa	cdr3_nt
once	TRBV30	.	TRBJ1-1	CAWSVPSTEAFF	TGTGCCTGGAGTGTCCCGAGCACTGAAGCTTTCTTT
few	TRBV25-1	.	TRBJ2-5	CASSMQYQETQYF	TGTGCCAGCAGTATGCAGTACCAAGAGACCCAGTACTTC
.	TRBV27	TRBD1	TRBJ2-7	CASTLGQGAGEQYF	TGTGCCAGCACCTTAGGGCAGGGGGCGGGCGAGCAGTACTTC
.	TRBV28	TRBD1	TRBJ1-1	CASSLTGGIMNTEAFF	TGTGCCAGCAGTTTAACAGGGGGTATTATGAACACTGAAGCTTTCTTT
once	TRBV6-6	.	TRBJ2-3	CASWQASTDTQYF	TGTGCCAGCTGGCAGGCTAGCACAGATACGCAGTATTTT
.	TRBV5-1	.	TRBJ1-5	CASSLSSGSNQPQHF	TGCGCCAGCAGCTTGTCGAGCGGTAGCAATCAGCCCCAGCATTTT
once	TRBV6-1	.	TRBJ1-6	CASSEVKGLHF	TGTGCCAGCAGTGAAGTGAAGGGCCTCCACTTT
.	TRBV7-9	.	TRBJ2-2	CASRPRTTGEHTGELFF	TGTGCCAGCAGACCGCGGACGACGGGGGAACACACCGGGGAGCTGTTTTTT
.	TRBV4-1	.	TRBJ1-2	CASSQIRASVYGYTF	TGCGCCAGCAGCCAGATTCGGGCCTCCGTGTATGGCTACACCTTC
once	TRBV19	.	TRBJ1-2	CASTLTRVGGYTF	TGTGCCAGTACCCTTACCCGGGTCGGTGGCTACACCTTC
.	TRBV27	.	TRBJ1-1	CASRGIGQFNYEAFF	TGTGCCAGCAGGGGGATAGGACAGTTTAATTATGAAGCTTTCTTT
.	TRBV9	.	TRBJ1-2	CASSRPTLNRRHGYTF	TGTGCCAGCAGCAGGCCAACCCTTAACAGGAGGCATGGCTACACCTTC
.	TRBV7-9	.	TRBJ2-1	CASSLRLQNSYNEQFF	TGTGCCAGCAGCTTAAGGTTACAGAACTCCTACAATGAGCAGTTCTTC
.	TRBV3-1/TRBV3-2	.	TRBJ1-5	CASSPLDTNQPQHF	TGTGCCAGCAGCCCCCTGGACACTAATCAGCCCCAGCATTTT
.	TRBV6-5	.	TRBJ2-1	CASRKAGVWGEQFF	TGTGCCAGCAGGAAAGCAGGGGTTTGGGGTGAGCAGTTCTTC
.	TRBV30	.	TRBJ1-3	CAPGPGNTIYF	TGTGCCCCGGGCCCTGGAAACACCATATATTTT
.	TRBV5-1	.	TRBJ2-2	CASSLDIDFTGELFF	TGCGCCAGCAGCTTGGATATAGACTTCACCGGGGAGCTGTTTTTT
.	TRBV7-2	TRBD1	TRBJ1-5	CASSLDRGSQPQHF	TGTGCCAGCAGCTTAGACAGGGGGTCTCAGCCCCAGCATTTT
.	TRBV12-3/TRBV12-4	.	TRBJ2-5	CASSPGGETQYF	TGTGCCAGCAGCCCCGGGGGAGAGACCCAGTACTTC
once	TRBV19	TRBD1	TRBJ2-1	CASSPGTGGSYNEQFF	TGTGCCAGTAGCCCCGGGACAGGGGGCTCCTACAATGAGCAGTTCTTC
.	TRBV11-2	TRBD1	TRBJ2-2	CASSLAGTGRVAGELFF	TGTGCCAGCAGCTTAGCGGGGACAGGCCGAGTGGCCGGGGAGCTGTTTTTT
few	TRBV18	TRBD1	TRBJ1-4	CASSPWGQVNEKLFF	TGTGCCAGCTCACCATGGGGACAGGTTAATGAAAAACTGTTTTTT
once	TRBV25-1	.	TRBJ1-1	CASSESGLPEAFF	TGTGCCAGCTCCGAATCCGGGTTGCCTGAAGCTTTCTTT
.	TRBV4-1	.	TRBJ1-2	CASSQRDRSNYGYTF	TGCGCCAGCAGCCAGAGGGACCGTTCTAACTATGGCTACACCTTC
.	TRBV2	.	TRBJ1-4	CATRPGGVEKLFF	TGTGCCACCAGACCCGGGGGCGTCGAAAAACTGTTTTTT
.	TRBV12-2	.	TRBJ1-4	CASRLAKGRANEKLFF	TGTGCAAGTCGCTTAGCCAAGGGCAGGGCTAATGAAAAACTGTTTTTT
.	TRBV11-3	.	TRBJ2-1	CASRPGVEVYNEQFF	TGTGCCAGCAGGCCCGGGGTGGAGGTCTACAATGAGCAGTTCTTC
.	TRBV9	.	TRBJ1-5	CASSVTGSAPQHF	TGTGCCAGCAGCGTCACAGGGTCCGCGCCCCAGCATTTT
once	TRBV19	TRBD1	TRBJ1-1	CASKPGQGRLNTEAFF	TGTGCCAGCAAACCGGGACAGGGGCGGCTGAACACTGAAGCTTTCTTT
.	TRBV6-4	TRBD2	TRBJ2-3	CASSGLAGDTDTQYF	TGTGCCAGCAGTGGACTAGCGGGGGACACAGATACGCAGTATTTT
.	TRBV20-1	.	TRBJ2-3	CSATLDTQYF	TGCAGTGCTACTTTGGATACGCAGTATTTT
once	TRBV5-4	.	TRBJ1-2	CASSLDGGVGYGYTF	TGTGCCAGCAGCTTGGATGGGGGAGTTGGTTATGGCTACACCTTC
.	TRBV29-1	.	TRBJ2-7	CSVEGGREQYF	TGCAGCGTTGAAGGGGGAAGGGAGCAGTACTTC
.	TRBV5-4	TRBD2	TRBJ2-3	CASSQPGLAGRADTQYF	TGTGCCAGCAGCCAACCGGGACTAGCGGGTCGGGCAGATACGCAGTATTTT
.	TRBV6-1	.	TRBJ1-5	CASIEGVNQPQHF	TGTGCCAGCATTGAAGGGGTCAATCAGCCCCAGCATTTT
once	TRBV20-1	.	TRBJ2-7	CSASVVDEQYF	TGCAGTGCTAGCGTTGTCGACGAGCAGTACTTC
.	TRBV24-1	.	TRBJ1-5	CATSDSTGSRAPQHF	TGTGCCACCAGTGACTCCACAGGGTCGAGGGCGCCCCAGCATTTT
.	TRBV7-2	.	TRBJ1-2	CASSTPGGFWGYTF	TGTGCCAGCAGCACACCGGGCGGATTCTGGGGCTACACCTTC